This TCR beta chain originates from a study of blood T cell repertoires in COVID-19. The V gene lost 0 bases and the J gene lost 8 bases, with 11 bases spanning the gap. The CDR3 loop spans 13 amino acids. Germline CDR1 reads SGHNT; CDR2 reads YYREEE (reference sequence). Sequencing was performed with immunoSEQ multiplex PCR; in TCRdb, only in-frame clones are kept and a portion is missing. This table has around 150,000 clones, about 88% appearing once. The chain carries TRBV5-4 and TRBJ1-1; D is uncertain. Material: peripheral blood. The sequence was collected from a human donor with COVID-19, enrolled during active disease. The donor label of this sample is uncertain. CDR3 sequence reads: CASSLVGGEEAFF. CDR3 DNA sequence: TGTGCCAGCAGCTTGGTAGGCGGGGAGGAAGCTTTCTTT.